Below are 31 T cell receptor beta chains sequenced from a single sample in a study of T cell responses to AZD1222 COVID-19 vaccine. Libraries were prepared by immunoSEQ multiplex PCR; TCRdb keeps only in-frame clonotypes and omits some of them. The table shows about 45,000 clones, with around 80% occurring only once. The sequencing used peripheral blood, collected on day 0 of AZD1222 vaccination. These receptors came from an adult in good health.

The chain carries TRBV6-5 and TRBJ2-2; D not resolved. The length of the CDR3 is 12 residues. Per germline, CDR1 MNHEY and CDR2 SVGAGI. V lost 6 bases and J lost 6, with 8 bases in between. The chain's CDR3 is CASSRHSGELFF. In nucleotides, the CDR3 is TGTGCCAGCAGCAGACATTCCGGGGAGCTGTTTTTT.

J is TRBJ1-4 and V is TRBV28; D gene unclear. V was clipped by 3 bases and J by 8 bases, with 7 bases between them. Germline CDR1 reads MDHEN; CDR2 reads SYDVKM. The CDR3 contains 12 residues. The CDR3 DNA sequence: TGTGCCAGCAGTTTTGGCCGGGAAAAACTGTTTTTT. Translating gives CASSFGREKLFF.

This chain links TRBV25-1 with TRBJ2-5, with D perhaps TRBD2 (6 bases). Trimming took 7 bases from V and 1 from J, leaving 10 bases between them. Germline-derived CDR1 and CDR2 are MGHDK and SYGVNS. The CDR3 has 13 amino acids. The CDR3, as DNA: TGTGCCAGCACCCCGGGGGTCCAAGAGACCCAGTACTTC. Protein: CASTPGVQETQYF.

The J gene is TRBJ2-1, the V gene TRBV18; 11 positions agree with TRBD2. From germline, CDR1 is KGHSH and CDR2 LQKENI. J lost 5 bases, V lost 6 bases, and 3 bases had no gene match. CDR3 length: 14 amino acids. Here the CDR3 DNA reads TGTGCCAGCTCCACGGGACTAGCGGACAATGAGCAGTTCTTC. As protein: CASSTGLADNEQFF. The full variable domain, its missing parts supplied by reference TRBV18 and TRBJ2-1, is NAGVMQNPRHLVRRRGQEARLRCSPMKGHSHVYWYRQLPEEGLKFMVYLQKENIIDESGMPKERFSAEFPKEGPSILRIQQVVRGDSAAYFCASSTGLADNEQFFGPGTRLTVL.

This clone was seen only a few times. V usage is TRBV28 and J usage is TRBJ1-2, with TRBD1 identical over 11 bases. Germline V gene data show CDR1 as MDHEN and CDR2 as SYDVKM. CDR3 length: 17 amino acids. V shed 5 bases, J shed 0 bases, and the junction held 8 bases outside the gene matches. The CDR3 is CASSRDRGGIANYGYTF. CDR3 nucleotides: TGTGCCAGCAGTCGGGACAGGGGGGGGATAGCTAACTATGGCTACACCTTC.

The chain links TRBV7-2 to TRBJ2-3; possible D gene TRBD1, 6 bases. This CDR3 has 15 residues. The V end was cut by 1 base, the J end by 2 bases, with 10 bases between. The germline V gene has CDR1 SGHTA and CDR2 FQGNSA. The CDR3 DNA sequence: TGTGCCAGCAGCTTAGGTACGGGACACACAGATACGCAGTATTTT. Translated, it gives CASSLGTGHTDTQYF.

This clone was counted between two and nine times. The chain combines TRBV7-3 with TRBJ2-1; D is unclear. Germline V gives CDR1 SGHTA, CDR2 FQGTGA. The CDR3 has 12 residues. V was shortened by 3 bases and J by 7 bases, with 7 bases between the two germline ends. In DNA form, the CDR3 reads TGTGCCAGCAGCTTGGCCTCAAATGAGCAGTTCTTC. Translated: CASSLASNEQFF.

The chain links TRBV27 to TRBJ1-4, with 7 bases lining up with TRBD1. V was clipped by 2 bases and J by 4 bases; unmatched bases: 7. CDR1 MNHEY and CDR2 SMNVEV come from the germline V gene (reference sequence). The CDR3 spans 16 residues. The CDR3 region has the DNA TGTGCCAGCAGTTTACCCCCAGGGGGAGTTAATGAAAAACTGTTTTTT. It translates to CASSLPPGGVNEKLFF. The variable domain in full, completed from reference TRBV27 and TRBJ1-4, reads EAQVTQNPRYLITVTGKKLTVTCSQNMNHEYMSWYRQDPGLGLRQIYYSMNVEVTDKGDVPEGYKVSRKEKRNFPLILESPSPNQTSLYFCASSLPPGGVNEKLFFGSGTQLSVL.

The genes are TRBV15 and TRBJ1-6; no reliable D call. Germline CDR1 LNHNV, CDR2 YYDKDF (reference sequence). The CDR3 covers 13 residues. The V end lost 5 bases, the J end lost 7 bases, and 9 bases lay between the germline ends. CDR3 loop: CATSLGPNSPLHF. CDR3 bases: TGTGCCACCAGCCTGGGTCCCAATTCACCCCTCCACTTT.

This chain's CDR3 is CASSLNRGLTEAFF. As DNA, the CDR3 is TGTGCCAGCAGCTTAAACCGGGGGCTAACTGAAGCTTTCTTT. J is TRBJ1-1 and V is TRBV7-3; D might be TRBD1 (6 bases). Germline-derived CDR1 and CDR2 are SGHTA and FQGTGA. The CDR3 is made up of 14 amino acids. V dropped 1 base and J dropped 5 bases, with 11 bases sitting between them.

This chain links TRBV7-9 with TRBJ1-3, with D hard to call. V gave up 5 bases and J gave up 1 base, with 3 bases separating them. Per the germline V gene, CDR1 is SEHNR and CDR2 is FQNEAQ (reference sequence). The CDR3 spans 12 residues. The CDR3 DNA is TGTGCCAGCAGCCTATCTGGAAACACCATATATTTT. It specifies CASSLSGNTIYF.

The chain uses TRBV5-1 and TRBJ1-1; D is uncertain. Germline CDR1 is SGHRS and CDR2 is YFSETQ. The CDR3 has 14 residues. The ends were cut back, 0 bases at V and 2 bases at J, with 8 bases in the middle. The CDR3 DNA is TGCGCCAGCAGCTTGGCACAGTCAAACACTGAAGCTTTCTTT. Its protein product is CASSLAQSNTEAFF.

The chain joins TRBV19 to TRBJ1-5; D is possibly TRBD1 (5 bases). CDR1 is LNHDA, CDR2 SQIVND, per germline (reference sequence). Trimming cost V 4 bases and J 6 bases, with 7 bases left between them. The CDR3 length is 12 residues. Here the CDR3 DNA reads TGTGCCAGTAGTAGGACACCTCAGCCCCAGCATTTT. Protein product: CASSRTPQPQHF.

V is TRBV10-2 and J is TRBJ2-5; 7 nucleotides align to TRBD1. This CDR3 spans 15 amino acids. V dropped 2 bases and J dropped 7; count of bases not matched to a gene: 10. CDR1 is WSHSY, CDR2 SAAADI, per germline. In DNA, the CDR3 is TGCGCCAGCAGTGAGCGGACAGGTCGGACAGGGACCCAGTACTTC. Translated: CASSERTGRTGTQYF.

The chain combines TRBV10-3 with TRBJ2-1; TRBD2 aligns across 9 bases. CDR3 size: 14 residues. The V segment lost 4 bases and the J segment 8 bases; nucleotides outside the gene matches: 6. From germline, CDR1 is ENHRY and CDR2 SYGVKD. This chain's CDR3 is CAISASGVFYEQFF. CDR3 DNA: TGTGCCATCAGTGCTAGCGGGGTTTTCTATGAGCAGTTCTTC.

The V call is TRBV12-3 or TRBV12-4, the J call TRBJ1-2, with D possibly matching TRBD1 (5 bases). The V end was cut by 6 bases, the J end by 3 bases, with 11 bases between. CDR3 length equals 13 residues. The CDR3 spells CASSERGDYGYTF. The CDR3, as DNA: TGTGCCAGCAGCGAAAGAGGGGACTATGGCTACACCTTC.

The CDR3 sequence is CASRDRAAGDTEAFF. The CDR3 coding sequence is TGTGCCAGCCGGGACAGGGCAGCGGGGGACACTGAAGCTTTCTTT. V and J are TRBV19 and TRBJ1-1; 9 bases map to TRBD1. The CDR3 has 15 residues. V was clipped by 9 bases and J by 3 bases; unmatched bases: 11. The germline gives CDR1 LNHDA, CDR2 SQIVND (reference sequence). Full variable domain (outside the CDR3, taken from reference TRBV19 and TRBJ1-1): DGGITQSPKYLFRKEGQNVTLSCEQNLNHDAMYWYRQDPGQGLRLIYYSQIVNDFQKGDIAEGYSVSREKKESFPLTVTSAQKNPTAFYLCASRDRAAGDTEAFFGQGTRLTVV.

CDR3 coding DNA: TGCGCCAGCAGCGAGGGGTTCGGATACTCTGGAAACACCATATATTTT. Translated, it gives CASSEGFGYSGNTIYF. J is TRBJ1-3 and V is TRBV5-1; weak D call: TRBD1 (5 bases). Germline CDR1 reads SGHRS; CDR2 reads YFSETQ. The CDR3 contains 16 residues. Trimming shortened V by 4 bases and J by 0 bases, and 14 bases separated the two germline ends.

This clone was found a few times. V usage is TRBV4-2 and J usage is TRBJ1-4; weak D call: TRBD1 (6 bases). Germline values: CDR1 LGHNA, CDR2 YNFKEQ. The CDR3 sequence is 19 residues long. The V end lost 0 bases, the J end lost 0 bases, and 17 bases lay between the germline ends. The CDR3 DNA reads as TGTGCCAGCAGCCAAGATGGCATACAGGGAGGGGCAACTAATGAAAAACTGTTTTTT. This codes for CASSQDGIQGGATNEKLFF.

The chain is built from TRBV28 and TRBJ1-1; D possibly corresponds to TRBD1 (6 bases). The CDR3 totals 13 residues. Germline loops: CDR1 MDHEN, CDR2 SYDVKM. Trimming took 5 bases from V and 1 from J, leaving 8 bases between them. As DNA, the CDR3 is TGTGCCAGCAGTAAACAGGGGAACACTGAAGCTTTCTTT. Its protein product is CASSKQGNTEAFF.

The chain couples TRBV7-9 to TRBJ2-1; TRBD1 matches 9 bases. The CDR3 loop spans 16 amino acids. Germline lookup yields CDR1 SEHNR and CDR2 FQNEAQ (reference sequence). The ends lost 4 bases at V and 3 bases at J; junction bases unmatched: 7. DNA of the CDR3: TGTGCCAGCAGCTCCTGGACAGGGGTTAGCTACAATGAGCAGTTCTTC. Translation: CASSSWTGVSYNEQFF.

The table lists this clone with a count of one. The V and J genes are TRBV3-1 (or the pseudogene TRBV3-2) and TRBJ1-2, with no clear D. Germline V gene lookup returns CDR1 LGHDT and CDR2 YNNKEL (reference sequence). V was shortened by 1 base and J by 5 bases, with 11 bases between the two germline ends. The CDR3 spans 14 residues. This CDR3 reads CASSQAIHSYGYTF. CDR3 sequence (DNA): TGTGCCAGCAGCCAAGCAATTCACAGTTATGGCTACACCTTC.

This sequence joins TRBV3-1 (or the pseudogene TRBV3-2) and TRBJ1-5; 10 bases are shared with TRBD1. This CDR3 is built from 15 residues. Per the germline V gene, CDR1 is LGHDT and CDR2 is YNNKEL (reference sequence). With 0 bases clipped from V and 6 bases from J, the junction kept 2 bases outside the gene matches. The CDR3 bases are TGTGCCAGCAGCCAAGATTGGACAGGGGGTCAGCCCCAGCATTTT. Amino acid sequence: CASSQDWTGGQPQHF.

J is TRBJ2-3 and V is TRBV4-1; no clear D. Looked up from germline, CDR1 is MGHRA and CDR2 is YSYEKL. V lost 0 bases to trimming and J lost 6 bases, with 10 bases between them. This CDR3 has 14 residues. The CDR3 DNA sequence: TGCGCCAGCAGCCAAGAAAAATCCGCCGATACGCAGTATTTT. Protein: CASSQEKSADTQYF.

The chain has TRBV15 and TRBJ2-7, with D tentatively TRBD2 (7 bases). The CDR3 spans 14 residues. Germline V gene sequence: CDR1 LNHNV, CDR2 YYDKDF (reference sequence). V was clipped by 5 bases and J by 3 bases, with 14 bases between them. The CDR3 DNA reads as TGTGCCACCAGCGGGGGGGCGAGGGGCTACGAGCAGTACTTC. Amino acids: CATSGGARGYEQYF.

The V call is TRBV6-1, the J call TRBJ1-5; unclear D gene. V was shortened by 1 base and J by 5 bases, with 6 bases between the two germline ends. The CDR3 has 13 amino acids. Germline V gene data show CDR1 as MNHNS and CDR2 as SASEGT. Here the CDR3 reads CASSEEVHQPQHF. Written as DNA, the CDR3 is TGTGCCAGCAGTGAAGAGGTCCATCAGCCCCAGCATTTT.

The chain links TRBV19 to TRBJ1-2, with D possibly being TRBD1 (6 bases). Trimming pared 3 bases from V and 3 bases from J, leaving 14 bases between. Germline-derived CDR1 and CDR2 are LNHDA and SQIVND (reference sequence). There are 15 residues in the CDR3. In nucleotides, the CDR3 is TGTGCCAGTAGTATGGCGGCAGGGGCCGACTATGGCTACACCTTC. Protein sequence: CASSMAAGADYGYTF.

The chain carries TRBV2 and TRBJ2-7, with unresolved D. CDR3 length equals 13 residues. Trimming removed 7 bases at V and 2 bases at J, with 12 bases between. CDR1 SNHLY and CDR2 FYNNEI come from the germline V gene. The CDR3 DNA reads as TGTGCCAGCAACGGCGTTGGGACCTACGAGCAGTACTTC. The encoded protein is CASNGVGTYEQYF. Filled out from reference TRBV2 and TRBJ2-7, the complete variable domain reads EPEVTQTPSHQVTQMGQEVILRCVPISNHLYFYWYRQILGQKVEFLVSFYNNEISEKSEIFDDQFSVERPDGSNFTLKIRSTKLEDSAMYFCASNGVGTYEQYFGPGTRLTVT.

V usage is TRBV7-9 and J usage is TRBJ2-1, with a weak D call TRBD2 (7 bases). V was cut by 0 bases and J by 0 bases, with 9 bases left in between. The CDR3 extends over 16 amino acids. Germline CDR1 and CDR2: SEHNR and FQNEAQ (reference sequence). CDR3: CASSLARGHSYNEQFF. CDR3 DNA: TGTGCCAGCAGCTTAGCGCGGGGGCACTCCTACAATGAGCAGTTCTTC.

The rearrangement links TRBV5-1 to TRBJ2-5; 10 bases fit TRBD2. Trimming cost V 3 bases and J 2 bases; bases outside gene matches: 7. The germline V gene encodes CDR1 SGHRS and CDR2 YFSETQ. The CDR3 length is 16 residues. CDR3 region: CASSSILAGGQETQYF. CDR3 nucleotides: TGCGCCAGCAGCTCCATATTAGCGGGGGGACAAGAGACCCAGTACTTC.

The gene calls are TRBV19 and TRBJ1-2, with TRBD1 matching over 7 bases. Losses at the gene ends were 8 bases for V and 7 bases for J; bases not matched to a gene: 13. Germline lookup yields CDR1 LNHDA and CDR2 SQIVND (reference sequence). The CDR3 runs to 14 residues. The CDR3 DNA sequence: TGTGCCAGTCTCTCTCCGGGACAGTCACTTGGCTACACCTTC. This translates into CASLSPGQSLGYTF.